One sample yielded the 29 T cell receptor beta chains listed below, sequenced in a study of cytomegalovirus exposure and HLA in healthy donors. With 60 Vbeta and 13 Jbeta primers, the PCR was carried out. Method: immunoSEQ multiplex PCR; TCRdb's copy keeps in-frame clones and lacks some. This listing includes around 210,000 clones. The source material was PBMCs. Receptor source: a girl aged 2 to 9 in good health and CMV-seropositive.

The chain recombines TRBV10-3 with TRBJ2-1; TRBD1 matches at 7 bases. This CDR3 has 15 residues. Per the germline V gene, CDR1 is ENHRY and CDR2 is SYGVKD. Trimming removed 8 bases from V and 4 bases from J; junction bases left unmatched: 11. The CDR3 DNA follows: TGTGCCATCGCCCCCACAGGGGTTTCATACAATGAGCAGTTCTTC. It specifies CAIAPTGVSYNEQFF.

The chain is built from TRBV28 and TRBJ2-1; possibly TRBD2 for D (6 bases). Trimming shortened V by 3 bases and J by 12 bases, and 18 bases separated the two germline ends. The CDR3 covers 14 residues. The V gene's germline CDR1 is MDHEN and CDR2 SYDVKM. In DNA, the CDR3 is TGTGCCAGCAGTTTGTCGGTGGACGGGAGTAGGCAGTTCTTC. It translates to CASSLSVDGSRQFF. Complete variable domain (other parts from reference TRBV28 and TRBJ2-1): DVKVTQSSRYLVKRTGEKVFLECVQDMDHENMFWYRQDPGLGLRLIYFSYDVKMKEKGDIPEGYSVSREKKERFSLILESASTNQTSMYLCASSLSVDGSRQFFGPGTRLTVL.

The chain couples TRBV28 to TRBJ1-1, with 7 positions matching TRBD1. This CDR3 comprises 15 residues. Germline V gene lookup returns CDR1 MDHEN and CDR2 SYDVKM. V gave up 8 bases and J gave up 6 bases; unmatched junction bases: 15. CDR3 sequence: CASAPDRMGLAEAFF. The DNA for the CDR3 is TGTGCCAGCGCTCCGGACAGGATGGGGTTGGCTGAAGCTTTCTTT.

V and J are TRBV6-1 and TRBJ2-2; TRBD1 is a possible D gene (6 bases). Trimming took off 2 bases at V and 8 bases at J, with 21 bases between the two ends. Per germline, CDR1 MNHNS and CDR2 SASEGT. CDR3 length equals 17 residues. CDR3 nucleotides: TGTGCCAGCAGTGAAACCCCCTGGACAGTCCCATCGGGGGAGCTGTTTTTT. Encoded protein: CASSETPWTVPSGELFF.

The V call is TRBV7-9, the J call TRBJ1-5, with TRBD1 matching over 9 bases. Germline V gene sequence: CDR1 SEHNR, CDR2 FQNEAQ (reference sequence). The CDR3 has 15 amino acids. The V gene end was trimmed by 5 bases and the J gene end by 4 bases; junction bases not matched to a gene: 6. The CDR3 nucleotides read TGTGCCAGCAGCAAATGGACAGGGGAGAATCAGCCCCAGCATTTT. Translating gives CASSKWTGENQPQHF.

The chain has TRBV15 and TRBJ2-5; no clear D. V shed 0 bases and J shed 2 bases, with 4 bases lying between them. There are 13 residues in the CDR3. From germline, CDR1 is LNHNV and CDR2 YYDKDF (reference sequence). This CDR3 is CATSRDSQETQYF. The CDR3 DNA reads as TGTGCCACCAGCAGAGACAGTCAAGAGACCCAGTACTTC. Combining the CDR3 with reference TRBV15 and TRBJ2-5 gives the whole variable domain DAMVIQNPRYQVTQFGKPVTLSCSQTLNHNVMYWYQQKSSQAPKLLFHYYDKDFNNEADTPDNFQSRRPNTSFCFLDIRSPGLGDTAMYLCATSRDSQETQYFGPGTRLLVL.

The gene calls are TRBV5-1 and TRBJ2-5, with TRBD2 as a possible D gene (5 bases). Germline CDR1 reads SGHRS; CDR2 reads YFSETQ. CDR3 length: 13 residues. The ends were cut back, 4 bases at V and 1 base at J, with 8 bases in the middle. The CDR3 sequence: CASSLDSQETQYF. The CDR3 DNA sequence: TGCGCCAGCAGCCTGGACTCCCAAGAGACCCAGTACTTC. Filled out from reference TRBV5-1 and TRBJ2-5, the complete variable domain reads KAGVTQTPRYLIKTRGQQVTLSCSPISGHRSVSWYQQTPGQGLQFLFEYFSETQRNKGNFPGRFSGRQFSNSRSEMNVSTLELGDSALYLCASSLDSQETQYFGPGTRLLVL.

The chain employs TRBV10-1 and TRBJ2-2; 14 bases line up with TRBD2. The V segment lost 10 bases and the J segment 4 bases; nucleotides outside the gene matches: 8. The CDR3 is 16 residues long. Per germline, CDR1 WNHNN and CDR2 SYGVQD (reference sequence). The CDR3 reads CATARTSGRSTGELFF. The DNA of the CDR3 is TGCGCCACAGCCAGGACTAGCGGGAGGTCCACCGGGGAGCTGTTTTTT.

The V and J genes are TRBV28 and TRBJ2-5, with D perhaps matching TRBD2 (6 bases). CDR1 is MDHEN and CDR2 is SYDVKM in the germline V gene. The CDR3 contains 14 residues. The ends were cut back, 7 bases at V and 5 bases at J, with 17 bases in the middle. CDR3 coding DNA: TGTGCCAGCACCTTGGGGGTAGCGGAGGAGACCCAGTACTTC. Amino acids: CASTLGVAEETQYF.

The chain links TRBV18 to TRBJ2-4; the D is unclear. Trimming took off 0 bases at V and 0 bases at J, with 9 bases between the two ends. The CDR3 extends over 16 amino acids. Germline values: CDR1 KGHSH, CDR2 LQKENI. The CDR3 sequence: CASSPPYVLAKNIQYF. DNA of the CDR3: TGTGCCAGCTCACCACCGTATGTCCTAGCCAAAAACATTCAGTACTTC.

The genes are TRBV5-6 and TRBJ2-5; D unresolved. Near its end, the DNA agrees better with TRBJ2-7, so the J call may be wrong. CDR3 length: 12 amino acids. Germline values: CDR1 SGHDT, CDR2 YYEEEE. In DNA form, the CDR3 reads TGTGCCAGCAGCTTTTTGTTAAGCGAGCAGTACTTC. Protein product: CASSFLLSEQYF.

The chain employs TRBV5-6 and TRBJ1-6; 8 bases are shared with TRBD1. The junction had 7 bases not matched to a gene; V was cut back by 5 bases and J by 6 bases. Germline assignment: CDR1 SGHDT and CDR2 YYEEEE. There are 15 residues in the CDR3. DNA for the CDR3: TGTGCCAGCAGTCGGGACAGGATAATTAATTCACCCCTCCACTTT. This codes for CASSRDRIINSPLHF.

V is TRBV5-6 and J is TRBJ2-4, with unresolved D. This CDR3 region has 13 residues. V was clipped by 4 bases and J by 8 bases, with 13 bases between them. Germline-derived CDR1 and CDR2 are SGHDT and YYEEEE. The CDR3 sequence is CASSTGSSYIQYF. The CDR3 nucleotides read TGTGCCAGCAGCACCGGGTCGAGCTACATTCAGTACTTC.

The chain recombines TRBV11-2 with TRBJ2-1; 10 bases are shared with TRBD2. The CDR3 covers 14 residues. Per the germline V gene, CDR1 is SGHAT and CDR2 is FQNNGV. Losses at the gene ends were 2 bases for V and 6 bases for J; bases not matched to a gene: 1. Here the CDR3 reads CASSLLAGANEQFF. The CDR3 DNA follows: TGTGCCAGCAGCTTACTAGCGGGAGCCAATGAGCAGTTCTTC.

The chain couples TRBV28 to TRBJ1-5, with D possibly matching TRBD1 (6 bases). This CDR3 comprises 15 residues. V was pared by 3 bases and J by 2 bases, with 11 bases between. Germline V gene data show CDR1 as MDHEN and CDR2 as SYDVKM. The CDR3 coding sequence is TGTGCCAGCAGTTTCCCCGCAGGGGGCAATCAGCCCCAGCATTTT. Its protein is CASSFPAGGNQPQHF.

The chain employs TRBV14 and TRBJ2-1; D unclear. The CDR3 is made up of 16 amino acids. The germline V gene encodes CDR1 SGHDN and CDR2 FVKESK. V was pared by 6 bases and J by 8 bases, with 23 bases between. The CDR3 region has the DNA TGTGCCAGCAGTCAGACCTACGTGACTCTCTGGGATGAGCAGTTCTTC. This codes for CASSQTYVTLWDEQFF. Supplemented by reference TRBV14 and TRBJ2-1, the full variable domain reads EAGVTQFPSHSVIEKGQTVTLRCDPISGHDNLYWYRRVMGKEIKFLLHFVKESKQDESGMPNNRFLAERTGGTYSTLKVQPAELEDSGVYFCASSQTYVTLWDEQFFGPGTRLTVL.

The chain has TRBV10-3 and TRBJ1-2; D not certain. Germline V CDR1 and CDR2: ENHRY, SYGVKD. The CDR3 is made up of 12 amino acids. V was shortened by 1 base and J by 5 bases, with 5 bases between the two germline ends. The CDR3 DNA reads as TGTGCCATCAGTGAGTGGGAGTATGGCTACACCTTC. This sequence encodes CAISEWEYGYTF.

V gene TRBV5-4 combines with J gene TRBJ2-5; TRBD2 matches 8 bases. Germline CDR1 reads SGHNT; CDR2 reads YYREEE (reference sequence). The V and J ends lost 6 bases and 3 bases, in that order; junction bases with no gene match: 10. The CDR3 covers 15 residues. CDR3 protein: CASIGSGSGEETQYF. The DNA of the CDR3 is TGTGCCAGCATCGGGAGCGGGAGCGGGGAAGAGACCCAGTACTTC. Filled out from reference TRBV5-4 and TRBJ2-5, the complete variable domain reads ETGVTQSPTHLIKTRGQQVTLRCSSQSGHNTVSWYQQALGQGPQFIFQYYREEENGRGNFPPRFSGLQFPNYSSELNVNALELDDSALYLCASIGSGSGEETQYFGPGTRLLVL.

The CDR3 loop is CASSYGTGGAKNYGYTF. The CDR3, as DNA: TGTGCCAGCAGCTATGGGACAGGGGGTGCTAAAAACTATGGCTACACCTTC. V gene TRBV7-9 combines with J gene TRBJ1-2; the match to TRBD1 covers 11 bases. Germline V gives CDR1 SEHNR, CDR2 FQNEAQ (reference sequence). Germline trimming cut 4 bases from V and 2 bases from J; bases unmatched to any gene: 9. This CDR3 comprises 17 residues.

CDR3 amino acids: CASSPYRVSGYTF. The DNA of the CDR3 is TGTGCCAGCAGCCCCTACAGGGTTAGCGGCTACACCTTC. V is TRBV5-6 and J is TRBJ1-2, with TRBD1 as a possible D gene (6 bases). The ends were cut back, 4 bases at V and 8 bases at J, with 15 bases in the middle. This CDR3 spans 13 amino acids. The V gene's germline CDR1 is SGHDT and CDR2 YYEEEE.

V gene TRBV29-1 combines with J gene TRBJ1-2, with 10 positions matching TRBD1. Per germline, CDR1 SQVTM and CDR2 ANQGSEA. The CDR3 totals 12 residues. V was pared by 7 bases and J by 3 bases, with 2 bases of the junction left unmatched. The CDR3 reads CSGQGADYGYTF. As DNA, the CDR3 is TGCAGCGGACAGGGGGCTGACTATGGCTACACCTTC.

The genes are TRBV27 and TRBJ1-2; the match to TRBD1 covers 7 bases. V gave up 6 bases and J gave up 2 bases; unmatched junction bases: 9. This CDR3 contains 15 residues. Germline loops: CDR1 MNHEY, CDR2 SMNVEV (reference sequence). CDR3 DNA sequence: TGTGCCAGCAGCCAATACCAACAGGGGAACTATGGCTACACCTTC. Residues: CASSQYQQGNYGYTF.

The CDR3 DNA reads TGCGCCAGCAGCGCAAGTCGGGAGCAGTACTTC. It encodes CASSASREQYF. The chain combines TRBV5-1 with TRBJ2-7; D gene unclear. The CDR3 contains 11 residues. Germline V lookup: CDR1 SGHRS, CDR2 YFSETQ. V was cut by 4 bases and J by 7 bases, with 9 bases left in between. The full variable domain, in which reference TRBV5-1 and TRBJ2-7 provide the parts outside the CDR3, is KAGVTQTPRYLIKTRGQQVTLSCSPISGHRSVSWYQQTPGQGLQFLFEYFSETQRNKGNFPGRFSGRQFSNSRSEMNVSTLELGDSALYLCASSASREQYFGPGTRLTVT.

The chain uses TRBV14 and TRBJ2-7, with 8 bases that match TRBD2. V trimming: 4 bases; J trimming: 3 bases; junction bases outside the gene matches: 8. This CDR3 is 15 amino acids long. From germline, CDR1 is SGHDN and CDR2 FVKESK. The CDR3, as DNA: TGTGCCAGCAGCCCCACTTTAGCGGGACTCTACGAGCAGTACTTC. As protein: CASSPTLAGLYEQYF.

Worth noting for this clone: Other nucleotide sequences in the sample specify the same CDR3. This chain connects TRBV30 to TRBJ2-1, with 11 positions matching TRBD2. Looked up from germline, CDR1 is GTSNPN and CDR2 is SVGIG (reference sequence). V lost 3 bases and J lost 6; bases outside the gene matches: 13. The length of the CDR3 is 17 residues. The CDR3 DNA sequence: TGTGCCTGGAGCGTCATCTTTAGCGGGAGGGTAGGCAATGAGCAGTTCTTC. It yields the protein CAWSVIFSGRVGNEQFF.

This chain connects TRBV11-2 to TRBJ2-1, with D possibly being TRBD2 (6 bases). The CDR3 spans 12 residues. V lost 8 bases and J 6 bases, leaving 11 bases between the germline ends. Looked up from germline, CDR1 is SGHAT and CDR2 is FQNNGV. The CDR3 nucleotides read TGTGCCAGCGGGGCGGGGATCAATGAGCAGTTCTTC. Translated, it gives CASGAGINEQFF.

The chain joins TRBV7-6 to TRBJ2-2, with D unclear. Looked up from germline, CDR1 is SGHVS and CDR2 is FNYEAQ. V was clipped by 4 bases and J by 2 bases, with 5 bases between them. The CDR3 is made up of 13 amino acids. CDR3 residues: CASSSFNTGELFF. The CDR3 DNA reads as TGTGCCAGCAGCTCGTTTAACACCGGGGAGCTGTTTTTT. The variable domain in full, with the rest retrieved from reference TRBV7-6 and TRBJ2-2, is GAGVSQSPRYKVTKRGQDVALRCDPISGHVSLYWYRQALGQGPEFLTYFNYEAQQDKSGLPNDRFSAERPEGSISTLTIQRTEQRDSAMYRCASSSFNTGELFFGEGSRLTVL.

The chain employs TRBV6-5 and TRBJ1-2; maybe TRBD1 (6 bases). Germline lookup yields CDR1 MNHEY and CDR2 SVGAGI. The CDR3 consists of 13 residues. V lost 2 bases to trimming and J lost 6 bases, with 10 bases between them. CDR3 amino acids: CASSYGPGDGYTF. DNA for the CDR3: TGTGCCAGCAGTTACGGGCCAGGGGATGGCTACACCTTC.

The V gene is TRBV7-6, the J gene TRBJ2-7; 7 bases align to TRBD2. From germline, CDR1 is SGHVS and CDR2 FNYEAQ. With V trimmed by 5 bases and J by 0 bases, 4 bases remained unmatched. This CDR3 contains 14 residues. CDR3 in amino acids: CASSTRTSSYEQYF. Here the CDR3 DNA reads TGTGCCAGCAGCACAAGGACTAGCTCCTACGAGCAGTACTTC.